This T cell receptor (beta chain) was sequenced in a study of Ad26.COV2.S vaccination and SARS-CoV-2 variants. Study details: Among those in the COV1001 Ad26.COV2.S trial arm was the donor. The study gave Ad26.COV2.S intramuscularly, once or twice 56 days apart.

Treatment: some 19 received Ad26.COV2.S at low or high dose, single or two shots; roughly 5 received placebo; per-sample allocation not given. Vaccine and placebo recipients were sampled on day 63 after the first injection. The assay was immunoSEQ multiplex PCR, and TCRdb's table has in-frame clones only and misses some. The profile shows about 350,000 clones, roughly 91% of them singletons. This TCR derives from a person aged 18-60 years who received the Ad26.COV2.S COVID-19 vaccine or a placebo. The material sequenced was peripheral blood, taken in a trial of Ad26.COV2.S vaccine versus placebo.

For the CDR3, the DNA is TGTGCCTGGAGCTCGACAGGGGGCGATTCACCCCTCCACTTT. It translates to CAWSSTGGDSPLHF. This rearrangement joins TRBV30 to TRBJ1-6; TRBD1 agrees at 10 bases. The CDR3 covers 14 residues. Germline values: CDR1 GTSNPN, CDR2 SVGIG (reference sequence). Trimming took 3 bases from V and 8 from J; bases not matched to a gene: 4.